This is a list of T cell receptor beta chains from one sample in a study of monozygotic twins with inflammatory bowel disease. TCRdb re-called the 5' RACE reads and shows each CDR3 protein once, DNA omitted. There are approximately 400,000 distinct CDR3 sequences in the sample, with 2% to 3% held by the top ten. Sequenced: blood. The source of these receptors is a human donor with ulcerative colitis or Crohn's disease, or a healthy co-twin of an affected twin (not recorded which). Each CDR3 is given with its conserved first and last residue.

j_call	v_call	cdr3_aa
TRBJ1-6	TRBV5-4	CASSLIPGAAEPLHF
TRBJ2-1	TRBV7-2	CASSLEAGRGEQFF
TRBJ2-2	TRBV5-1	CASSLDGGKNTGELFF
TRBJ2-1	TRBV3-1	CASSQRPGTGLYNEQFF
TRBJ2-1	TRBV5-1	CASSLAASGGAVDEQFF
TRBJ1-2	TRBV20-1	CSARFDPPTYGYTF
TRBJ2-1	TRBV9	CASSYREAGNEQFF
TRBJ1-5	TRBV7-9	CASSLGQYNQPQHF
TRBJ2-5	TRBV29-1	CSVIGEPPYGTQYF
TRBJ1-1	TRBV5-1	CASSLEQGRTEAFF
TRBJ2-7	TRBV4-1	CASSQQLASSYEQYF
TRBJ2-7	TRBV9	CASSVDGAGFYEQYF
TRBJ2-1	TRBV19	CASSIWAFSRNEQFF
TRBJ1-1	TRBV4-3	CASSRDRFGNTEAFF
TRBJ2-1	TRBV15	CATSRERLFYNEQFF
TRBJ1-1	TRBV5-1	CASSSGQGRLVNTEAFF
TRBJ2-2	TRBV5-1	CASSLVRGDFTGELFF
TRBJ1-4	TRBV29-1	CSVGVGTNEKLFF
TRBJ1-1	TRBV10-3	CAIRGTENTEAFF
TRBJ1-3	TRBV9	CASSVEGWSSGNTIYF
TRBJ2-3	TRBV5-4	CASSSPTSGRATDTQYF
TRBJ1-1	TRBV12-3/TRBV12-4	CASRQSQQGSTEAFF